Below, 28 T cell receptor beta chains from the same sample are listed, as sequenced in a study of T cells in Graves' hyperthyroidism and ophthalmopathy. TCR beta CDR3 regions were amplified from RNA. HTBI primers were used for first-round RT-PCR of the TCR CDR3. TCRdb called the multiplex PCR reads again in MiXCR, with one record for every CDR3 protein. The data contain around 600,000 distinct CDR3 sequences, approximately 15% of them singletons. Sequences were obtained from blood. Receptors originate from a woman between 18 and 29 years old with Graves' ophthalmopathy.

In this sample, this clonotype turned up a few times. V is TRBV24-1 and J is TRBJ2-5, with TRBD2 matching 10 bases. The ends lost 1 base at V and 5 bases at J; junction bases unmatched: 9. CDR1 and CDR2 from the germline V gene are KGHDR and SFDVKD. The CDR3 has 17 residues. CDR3 loop: CATSDFQREGPGETQYF. DNA for the CDR3: TGTGCCACCAGTGATTTTCAGCGGGAGGGGCCCGGGGAGACCCAGTACTTC.

This clonotype occurred a few times. The rearrangement links TRBV5-1 to TRBJ2-7, with D unclear. V lost 2 bases to trimming and J lost 4 bases, with 13 bases between them. The CDR3 has 14 amino acids. Germline V gene lookup returns CDR1 SGHRS and CDR2 YFSETQ. The CDR3 region has the DNA TGCGCCAGCAGCTTATTGTCAGGTGAATACGAGCAGTACTTC. It yields the protein CASSLLSGEYEQYF.

In its sample, this clonotype was seen a few times. The chain combines TRBV4-1 with TRBJ2-3, with 15 bases lining up with TRBD2. The CDR3 consists of 18 residues. The germline CDR1 and CDR2 sequences are MGHRA and YSYEKL. The V and J ends lost 4 bases and 0 bases, in that order; junction bases with no gene match: 5. CDR3 sequence: CASSRGLAGGPSTDTQYF. The DNA of the CDR3 is TGCGCCAGCAGCCGCGGACTAGCGGGAGGGCCGAGCACAGATACGCAGTATTTT.

The sample holds many counts of this clonotype. The CDR3 is CASSESGSDTGELFF. CDR3 DNA: TGTGCCAGCAGTGAGAGCGGGAGTGACACCGGGGAGCTGTTTTTT. This chain uses TRBV6-1 with TRBJ2-2, with TRBD2 matching over 8 bases. V shed 3 bases, J shed 3 bases, and the junction held 3 bases outside the gene matches. Germline loops: CDR1 MNHNS, CDR2 SASEGT. This CDR3 has 15 residues.

This clonotype has ten or more counts. The rearrangement uses TRBV6-1 and TRBJ2-5, with D possibly TRBD1 on 5 matching bases. Germline V gives CDR1 MNHNS, CDR2 SASEGT. CDR3 size: 14 residues. Trimming shortened V by 6 bases and J by 5 bases, and 16 bases separated the two germline ends. In DNA form, the CDR3 reads TGTGCCAGCAGCACTTTCAGGGTTGCGGAGACCCAGTACTTC. Its protein product is CASSTFRVAETQYF.

This clonotype occurred many times. The chain uses TRBV12-3 or TRBV12-4 and TRBJ2-4, with 13 bases fitting TRBD2. This CDR3 contains 14 residues. Germline trimming cut 5 bases from V and 7 bases from J; bases unmatched to any gene: 2. The CDR3 region has the DNA TGTGCCAGCAGTGGGACTAGCGGGATGAACATTCAGTACTTC. It yields the protein CASSGTSGMNIQYF.

The chain links TRBV6-9 to TRBJ2-1; 9 nucleotides agree with TRBD1. The CDR3 totals 16 residues. J was trimmed by 4 bases and V by 3 bases; bases with no gene match: 7. Per the germline V gene, CDR1 is MNHGY and CDR2 is SVAAGI. CDR3 sequence (DNA): TGTGCCAGCAGTTACACAGGGGGCCCCTTTTACAATGAGCAGTTCTTC. It translates to CASSYTGGPFYNEQFF.

This clonotype showed up just a few times. In DNA form, the CDR3 reads TGTGCCAGCAGCCCAAGGGGGACTAGTCACGAGCAGTACTTC. Its translation is CASSPRGTSHEQYF. The V gene is TRBV7-9, the J gene TRBJ2-7; 8 nucleotides align to TRBD2. CDR1 and CDR2 from the germline V gene are SEHNR and FQNEAQ (reference sequence). The V segment lost 5 bases and the J segment 5 bases; nucleotides outside the gene matches: 8. The length of the CDR3 is 14 residues.

This chain joins TRBV19 and TRBJ2-7, with 8 positions matching TRBD1. Germline CDR1 and CDR2: LNHDA and SQIVND (reference sequence). V was pared by 2 bases and J by 4 bases, with 7 bases of the junction left unmatched. This CDR3 is built from 15 residues. CDR3 in amino acids: CASSIFTGGSYEQYF. In DNA, the CDR3 is TGTGCCAGTAGTATATTCACAGGGGGATCATACGAGCAGTACTTC.

This clonotype has at least ten counts. The chain recombines TRBV28 with TRBJ2-1, with 10 bases lining up with TRBD2. Germline loops: CDR1 MDHEN, CDR2 SYDVKM. The CDR3 is made up of 16 amino acids. Unmatched junction bases numbered 5, after V lost 6 bases and J lost 0 bases. The CDR3 is CASSPSGSGSYNEQFF. CDR3 coding DNA: TGTGCCAGCAGCCCTAGCGGGAGTGGCTCCTACAATGAGCAGTTCTTC.

This chain links TRBV7-3 with TRBJ2-7, with 15 bases aligning to TRBD2. The trim removed 2 bases at V and 6 bases at J, leaving 8 bases unmatched. This CDR3 spans 17 amino acids. Looked up from germline, CDR1 is SGHTA and CDR2 is FQGTGA. This CDR3 is CASSLGLAGGPIVEQYF. CDR3 sequence (DNA): TGTGCCAGCAGCTTAGGACTAGCGGGAGGGCCGATCGTCGAGCAGTACTTC. Full variable domain (rest looked up from reference TRBV7-3 and TRBJ2-7): GAGVSQTPSNKVTEKGKYVELRCDPISGHTALYWYRQSLGQGPEFLIYFQGTGAADDSGLPNDRFFAVRPEGSVSTLKIQRTERGDSAVYLCASSLGLAGGPIVEQYFGPGTRLTVT.

As for this clonotype: Being one base from a much bigger clone, this may be a read error. The V gene is TRBV18, the J gene TRBJ2-3, with D perhaps TRBD1 or TRBD2 (5 bases each). The germline V and J ends were trimmed by 8 bases and 1 base, with 22 bases remaining between them. CDR1 is KGHSH, CDR2 LQKENI, per germline. The CDR3 sequence is 17 residues long. The CDR3 DNA is TGTGCCAGCCCCTACCAGGCTCCGCGAGGGGGCACAGATACGCAGTATTTT. This gives the protein CASPYQAPRGGTDTQYF.

The chain couples TRBV4-3 to TRBJ1-1, with D uncertain. CDR1 is LGHNA and CDR2 is YSLEER in the germline V gene. This CDR3 has 14 residues. V lost 1 base, J lost 1 base, and 7 bases lay in between. The CDR3 coding sequence is TGCGCCAGCAGCCAAGTTATCGCGAACACTGAAGCTTTCTTT. The encoded protein is CASSQVIANTEAFF.

This clonotype was counted at least ten times. The chain is built from TRBV13 and TRBJ2-1; TRBD2 agrees at 11 bases. J gave up 12 bases and V 8 bases, and 15 bases lay outside the gene matches. CDR3 length: 15 amino acids. Germline assignment: CDR1 PRHDT and CDR2 FYEKMQ (reference sequence). The CDR3 loop reads CASVGPGLAEGGQFF. The CDR3 DNA reads TGTGCCAGCGTGGGACCGGGACTAGCGGAGGGCGGGCAGTTCTTC.

In its sample, this clonotype was seen many times. The chain joins TRBV6-1 to TRBJ2-5, with 12 bases that match TRBD2. CDR1 is MNHNS, CDR2 SASEGT, per germline. The trim removed 7 bases at V and 5 bases at J, leaving 11 bases unmatched. The CDR3 loop spans 16 amino acids. The CDR3 region is CASTRRLAGEGETQYF. CDR3 bases: TGTGCCAGCACTCGAAGACTAGCGGGAGAGGGGGAGACCCAGTACTTC.

The chain employs TRBV30 and TRBJ2-7; TRBD1 might be the D (5 bases). Deletions cut 0 bases from V and 5 bases from J, with 14 bases between. The CDR3 is 14 residues long. Looked up from germline, CDR1 is GTSNPN and CDR2 is SVGIG (reference sequence). CDR3 residues: CAWSVPPRGNEQYF. For the CDR3, the DNA is TGTGCCTGGAGTGTACCCCCAAGGGGAAACGAGCAGTACTTC.

The chain uses TRBV4-2 and TRBJ2-1; 7 bases agree with TRBD2. Germline V gives CDR1 LGHNA, CDR2 YNFKEQ. The J segment lost 6 bases and the V segment lost 0 bases, leaving 8 bases of the junction unmatched. There are 16 residues in the CDR3. The CDR3 loop is CASSQEVAGGGNEQFF. In DNA, the CDR3 is TGTGCCAGCAGCCAAGAAGTAGCGGGTGGGGGCAATGAGCAGTTCTTC.

This clonotype showed up many times. The V call is TRBV7-9, the J call TRBJ2-1, with 10 bases that match TRBD2. The CDR3 runs 16 residues. V lost 5 bases and J lost 9; bases outside the gene matches: 13. Per germline, CDR1 SEHNR and CDR2 FQNEAQ (reference sequence). CDR3 nucleotides: TGTGCCAGCAGCCCTCGGCTAGCGGGAGATGGATTTGAGCAGTTCTTC. Its translation is CASSPRLAGDGFEQFF.

The V and J genes are TRBV28 and TRBJ2-7; D is possibly TRBD1 (6 bases). The ends were cut back, 3 bases at V and 3 bases at J, with 15 bases in the middle. CDR3 length equals 15 residues. Germline V gives CDR1 MDHEN, CDR2 SYDVKM. In DNA form, the CDR3 reads TGTGCCAGCAGTTTTCCAGGGAGAGGGGGCTACGAGCAGTACTTC. This encodes CASSFPGRGGYEQYF. Combining the CDR3 with reference TRBV28 and TRBJ2-7 gives the whole variable domain DVKVTQSSRYLVKRTGEKVFLECVQDMDHENMFWYRQDPGLGLRLIYFSYDVKMKEKGDIPEGYSVSREKKERFSLILESASTNQTSMYLCASSFPGRGGYEQYFGPGTRLTVT.

The sample holds a few counts of this clonotype. The chain combines TRBV2 with TRBJ1-2; D might be TRBD1 (5 bases). CDR1 and CDR2 (germline): SNHLY, FYNNEI. CDR3 length: 13 residues. Trimming removed 5 bases at V and 8 bases at J, with 15 bases between. Here the CDR3 DNA reads TGTGCCAGCAGTACTGACTTCGGGGGAGGCTACACCTTC. This encodes CASSTDFGGGYTF.

This chain links TRBV7-8 with TRBJ2-1; 7 bases agree with TRBD2. The CDR3 is 15 residues long. V shed 5 bases, J shed 6 bases, and the junction held 10 bases outside the gene matches. Germline V gene lookup returns CDR1 SGHVS and CDR2 FQNEAQ. The CDR3 spells CASSPSGGGTNEQFF. The CDR3 DNA sequence: TGTGCCAGCAGCCCCTCGGGAGGTGGGACCAATGAGCAGTTCTTC.

This chain links TRBV10-3 with TRBJ1-3; 8 bases fit TRBD1. The CDR3 runs to 16 residues. The V and J ends lost 2 bases and 0 bases, in that order; junction bases with no gene match: 3. The germline gives CDR1 ENHRY, CDR2 SYGVKD. The CDR3 region is CAISEPGGSSGNTIYF. CDR3 in DNA: TGTGCCATCAGTGAGCCAGGGGGCTCCTCTGGAAACACCATATATTTT.

This clonotype was found a few times. CDR3 protein: CASSESMWGAGSNQPQHF. In nucleotides, the CDR3 is TGTGCCAGCAGTGAAAGTATGTGGGGAGCAGGGTCTAATCAGCCCCAGCATTTT. The chain combines TRBV2 with TRBJ1-5, with TRBD1 as a possible D gene (5 bases). V dropped 2 bases and J dropped 4 bases, with 21 bases sitting between them. The CDR3 extends over 18 amino acids. In germline, CDR1 is SNHLY, CDR2 FYNNEI. Supplemented by reference TRBV2 and TRBJ1-5, the full variable domain reads EPEVTQTPSHQVTQMGQEVILRCVPISNHLYFYWYRQILGQKVEFLVSFYNNEISEKSEIFDDQFSVERPDGSNFTLKIRSTKLEDSAMYFCASSESMWGAGSNQPQHFGDGTRLSIL.

This clonotype was counted at least ten times. The rearrangement links TRBV29-1 to TRBJ1-2, with 7 bases fitting TRBD1. With 7 bases clipped from V and 5 bases from J, the junction kept 4 bases outside the gene matches. Germline V CDR1 and CDR2: SQVTM, ANQGSEA. This CDR3 region has 11 residues. DNA of the CDR3: TGCAGCGCTCTGACAGGGTATGGCTACACCTTC. Its translation is CSALTGYGYTF.

This clonotype appeared many times. The chain joins TRBV29-1 to TRBJ1-2, with 7 nucleotides matching TRBD1. The CDR3 consists of 11 residues. J gave up 7 bases and V 4 bases, and 3 bases lay outside the gene matches. Per germline, CDR1 SQVTM and CDR2 ANQGSEA. CDR3 residues: CSVGGQRGYTF. The CDR3 DNA is TGCAGCGTTGGGGGACAGCGTGGCTACACCTTC.

This clonotype was observed a handful of times. The CDR3 region is CASSGSETGELFF. The DNA of the CDR3 is TGTGCCAGCAGCGGGAGTGAAACCGGGGAGCTGTTTTTT. The chain joins TRBV28 to TRBJ2-2, with a tentative D call TRBD2 (6 bases). Trimming removed 6 bases from V and 5 bases from J, with 10 bases in between. The CDR3 contains 13 residues. Germline V gene lookup returns CDR1 MDHEN and CDR2 SYDVKM.

This clonotype was seen ten or more times. V usage is TRBV12-3 or TRBV12-4 and J usage is TRBJ2-7, with a weak D call TRBD1 (5 bases). V shed 5 bases and J shed 2 bases, with 13 bases lying between them. The CDR3 runs 14 residues. CDR3 region: CASSRQSVTYEQYF. CDR3 in DNA: TGTGCCAGCAGTCGACAGAGCGTCACCTACGAGCAGTACTTC.

This clonotype was seen more than once but under ten times. This rearrangement joins TRBV4-3 to TRBJ2-3; 8 nucleotides line up with TRBD2. Germline lookup yields CDR1 LGHNA and CDR2 YSLEER. This CDR3 is built from 18 residues. V trimming: 0 bases; J trimming: 2 bases; junction bases outside the gene matches: 10. The CDR3 spells CASSQERKRGRFTDTQYF. The DNA of the CDR3 is TGCGCCAGCAGCCAAGAAAGAAAGCGGGGGCGTTTCACAGATACGCAGTATTTT.